The source of this TCR beta chain is a study of shared clonotypes between healthy human individuals (dated by TCRdb to 2020 to 2022). Notes on the research overall: The cohort included a few men and a couple of women between 18 and 49 years of age. For each donor, CD4 naive and CD4 memory were each given three plates, CD8 naive was given two plates, and CD8 memory was given one plate. Blood TCR repertoires of roughly 5 healthy adults were deeply sequenced to estimate repertoire size and the extent of clonotype sharing between individuals. To increase sequencing depth and limit assay-specific biases, different laboratories used diverse techniques to prepare libraries and sequence TCR repertoires. Per donor, leukapheresis produced somewhere between about 0.85 and 9.5 billion PBMCs.

TCR CDR3 regions were amplified from genomic DNA by multiplex PCR using the deep immunoSEQ assay. For each cell subset, the extracted genomic DNA was distributed evenly across all wells of several immunoSEQ 96-well plates, and each plate served as one replicate. Each replicate PCR for sorted subsets received around 200 ng genomic DNA, equal to about 29,000 T cell genomes. Purified libraries were measured with a Qubit 3.0 fluorometer, size-checked on a Bioanalyzer 2100, and measured again with the KAPA Library Quantification kit. Every immunoSEQ 96-well plate was sequenced on a dedicated single-read 150-cycle Illumina NextSeq 550 flow cell. Per the authors' processing: Because the immunoSEQ output held only junctional sequences and lacked quality scores, the filtering could not match the filtering applied to full-length reads. Sequences were annotated with PyIR, a Python wrapper for IgBLAST v1.9, using IMGT germline references to assign V/J genes and CDR3. Any read was removed if the V/J assignment was weak (E-value above 1e-6), the CDR3 was missing, or the read contained stop codons, out-of-frame junctions, or ambiguous translated residues. V3J clonotypes were defined as sequences sharing an identical inferred V gene, J gene, and CDR3 amino acid sequence. The percentage overlap between two repertoires was calculated by dividing the number of shared unique clonotypes by the size of the smaller repertoire. Repertoire richness was assessed with RTK rarefaction, the Chao1 estimator, and Recon v2.1 estimates of unobserved clonotypes. Generation probabilities for all TCRbeta clonotypes obtained by the gDNA method from a few donors were computed using OLGA. This is the immuneACCESS table as TCRdb keeps it, with only in-frame sequences that have V and J called. A part of the clones is gone; compared with another copy, unresolved V genes explain less than half, and the rest is unexplained. The V and J calls and clone size come from that table; D and trimming were worked out from the DNA. In all, the sample holds under 1,900,000 clones, and approximately 98.5% of those were seen once. Roughly 0.36% of the sample is held by the ten biggest clonotypes.

Remarks on this clone: The antigen it recognizes is unknown. No base quality values were provided; no much bigger clone lies one nucleotide off.

V is cut by 0 bases and J by 2 bases, and the space between the germline ends is 12 bases. From the germline V gene, CDR1 is SGHDT and CDR2 is YYEEEE. The CDR3 goes from the cysteine to the phenylalanine over 15 residues. The read is trimmed to its CDR3 DNA, 45 bases read in frame from base 1. Healthy HIV-negative adults with no recently reported acute infections or vaccinations were included as donors. All donors were Caucasian adults living in Nashville, Tennessee, USA. Magnetic negative selection was used to enrich CD4+ T cells, after which naive cells were positively selected on CD45RA and the negative fraction became the memory subset. Blood was obtained by leukapheresis, after which PBMCs were separated by Ficoll-Histopaque density gradient centrifugation and cryopreserved in liquid nitrogen vapor phase. Analytical flow cytometry was used to check the purity and quantity of each magnetically sorted T cell population. Genomic DNA was isolated from every sorted fraction and measured by UV absorbance on a Nanodrop 2000c.

What the work shows at the level of the full study, not this receptor alone: When four donors were compared, the shared fraction of clonotypes was about 5% for naive CD4, 3.5% for naive CD8, 2% to 2.5% for memory CD4, and around 0.4% for memory CD8. Larger estimated clonotype richness was generally found for naive subsets than for memory subsets. Incomplete sequencing was indicated by rarefaction of sorted-subset datasets, despite the large sequencing depth. The small number of donors limited the genetic and exposure-history diversity represented. Pairwise subsampling indicated that sequencing depth was expected to affect the degree of clonotype sharing among donors. Higher generation probabilities were observed for clonotypes shared by all four sorted-subset donors than for non-shared clonotypes. Sampling was restricted to blood, and TCR repertoires in tissue are likely to differ from TCR repertoires in blood.

The clonotype originates from a man in his thirties or forties in good health. Sequencing was performed on naive CD4+ T cells sorted from blood. Per the publication, the cell subset or site label means: CD45RA+ positively selected. The chain was built from TRBV5-6 and TRBJ2-7, with the D call tentatively TRBD1 or TRBD2, each fitting 5 bases. CDR3 protein: CASSLAGAVTYEQYF. The DNA sequence follows: TGTGCCAGCAGCTTGGCCGGGGCGGTTACCTACGAGCAGTACTTC.